What follows are 5 T cell receptor beta chains derived from one specimen sequenced in a study of OX40 agonist ivuxolimab in advanced cancers. The protocol used for the library was the immunoSEQ multiplex PCR assay. TCRdb took this table from immuneACCESS and kept in-frame rearrangements with V and J called. Such tables lack part of the clones; where checked against another copy, unresolved V genes explain under half of the gap, and the rest is unexplained. Across this sample there are just over 30,000 clones, with 70% to 90% seen only once. Around a quarter of the sample is held by the ten biggest clonotypes. The specimen was CD4+ or CD8+ T cells sorted from blood, collected in a trial of the OX40 agonist ivuxolimab. The receptor set was obtained from an adult with an advanced solid tumor such as melanoma, head and neck, liver or kidney cancer.

The J gene is TRBJ2-5, the V gene TRBV28; 13 bases agree with TRBD2. This CDR3 contains 17 residues. V was clipped by 2 bases and J by 4 bases; unmatched bases: 7. Germline CDR1 and CDR2: MDHEN and SYDVKM. CDR3 loop: CASSLGLAGAGTETQYF. In DNA form, the CDR3 reads TGTGCCAGCAGTTTAGGACTAGCGGGAGCTGGGACAGAGACCCAGTACTTC.

The chain recombines TRBV7-9 with TRBJ1-1, with D possibly being TRBD1 (5 bases). Per germline, CDR1 SEHNR and CDR2 FQNEAQ (reference sequence). The V end lost 1 base, the J end lost 6 bases, and 9 bases lay between the germline ends. The CDR3 has 13 amino acids. The CDR3 DNA is TGTGCCAGCAGCTTAGGGAGGGGCCCTGAAGCTTTCTTT. Translating it yields CASSLGRGPEAFF.

V usage is TRBV19 and J usage is TRBJ2-2; the D is unclear. Germline lookup yields CDR1 LNHDA and CDR2 SQIVND (reference sequence). V lost 0 bases to trimming and J lost 0 bases, with 5 bases between them. There are 15 residues in the CDR3. The CDR3 sequence is CASSIETANTGELFF. The CDR3 DNA reads as TGTGCCAGTAGTATAGAGACGGCGAACACCGGGGAGCTGTTTTTT.

In this sample, this clone turned up a few times. The chain couples TRBV7-9 to TRBJ1-3; maybe TRBD1 (6 bases). The V and J ends lost 3 bases and 4 bases respectively, with 10 bases between them. The CDR3 runs to 14 residues. Germline V gene data show CDR1 as SEHNR and CDR2 as FQNEAQ (reference sequence). CDR3 region: CASSFSGDGNTIYF. The DNA for the CDR3 is TGTGCCAGCAGCTTTTCAGGGGACGGAAACACCATATATTTT. The complete variable domain, with remaining parts taken from reference TRBV7-9 and TRBJ1-3, reads DTGVSQNPRHKITKRGQNVTFRCDPISEHNRLYWYRQTLGQGPEFLTYFQNEAQLEKSRLLSDRFSAERPKGSFSTLEIQRTEQGDSAMYLCASSFSGDGNTIYFGEGSWLTVV.

This clone came up a few times. The chain couples TRBV29-1 to TRBJ1-2; the D is unclear. The germline gives CDR1 SQVTM, CDR2 ANQGSEA. The CDR3 has 11 amino acids. Trimming pared 7 bases from V and 8 bases from J, leaving 14 bases between. The CDR3 loop reads CSGLLLGGYTF. In DNA form, the CDR3 reads TGCAGCGGCCTCCTCCTTGGGGGCTACACCTTC. The whole variable domain, remainder taken from reference TRBV29-1 and TRBJ1-2, is SAVISQKPSRDICQRGTSLTIQCQVDSQVTMMFWYRQQPGQSLTLIATANQGSEATYESGFVIDKFPISRPNLTFSTLTVSNMSPEDSSIYLCSGLLLGGYTFGSGTRLTVV.